This TCR beta chain was obtained from a study of T cell changes during pregnancy in multiple sclerosis. This CDR3 is 15 amino acids long. The germline gives CDR1 MDHEN, CDR2 SYDVKM. V lost 5 bases to trimming and J lost 0 bases, with 12 bases between them. Comments on this clone: Other DNA sequences in this specimen translate into the identical CDR3.

Generated by immunoSEQ multiplex PCR, the TCRdb table keeps only in-frame clones and is missing some. The table records approximately 70,000 clones, under 95% of them present only once. The V gene is TRBV28, the J gene TRBJ2-3; D not resolved. This clonotype originated in a female donor in good health, enrolled as a control in a pregnancy study. Sequenced material: peripheral blood, taken in the second trimester of pregnancy. The CDR3, as DNA: TGTGCCAGCAGTCCCCCGGCAGGAAGCACAGATACGCAGTATTTT. This codes for CASSPPAGSTDTQYF.